This TCR beta chain appears in the sequencing data of a study of T-cell memory formation after mild COVID-19. Study-level information: TCR clusters were mostly donor specific.

TCRdb re-analysed the 5' RACE reads in MiXCR, keeping a single row per CDR3 protein. The sample has some 30,000 distinct CDR3 sequences, 6.5% to 9% seen once. This clonotype was recorded at least ten times. The CDR3 loop spans 15 amino acids. The germline gives CDR1 LGHNA, CDR2 YNFKEQ. With 1 base clipped from V and 6 bases from J, the junction kept 6 bases outside the gene matches. What was sequenced was PBMCs or a T cell subset sorted from them (not recorded which). The source is an adult woman who had mild COVID-19 (a few samples of this study predate the infection). Cell type and time point are not known. V and J are TRBV4-2 and TRBJ1-1; 9 positions agree with TRBD1. As DNA, the CDR3 is TGTGCCAGCAGCCAAGCCCGACAGGGGGACGCTGAAGCTTTCTTT. Residues: CASSQARQGDAEAFF.